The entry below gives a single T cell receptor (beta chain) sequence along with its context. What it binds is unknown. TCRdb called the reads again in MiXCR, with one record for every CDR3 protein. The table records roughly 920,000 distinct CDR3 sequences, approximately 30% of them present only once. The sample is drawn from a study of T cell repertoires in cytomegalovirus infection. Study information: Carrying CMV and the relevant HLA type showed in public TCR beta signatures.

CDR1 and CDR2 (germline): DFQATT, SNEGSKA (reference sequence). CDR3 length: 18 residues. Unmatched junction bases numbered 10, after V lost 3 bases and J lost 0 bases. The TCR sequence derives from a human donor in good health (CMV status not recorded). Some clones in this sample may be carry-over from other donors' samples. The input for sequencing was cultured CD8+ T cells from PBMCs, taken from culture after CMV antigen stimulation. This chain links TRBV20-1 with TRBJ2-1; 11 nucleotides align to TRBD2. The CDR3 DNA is TGCAGTGCTAGCCGGGGGGGACTAGCGGTTTTCTCCTACAATGAGCAGTTCTTC. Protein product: CSASRGGLAVFSYNEQFF.